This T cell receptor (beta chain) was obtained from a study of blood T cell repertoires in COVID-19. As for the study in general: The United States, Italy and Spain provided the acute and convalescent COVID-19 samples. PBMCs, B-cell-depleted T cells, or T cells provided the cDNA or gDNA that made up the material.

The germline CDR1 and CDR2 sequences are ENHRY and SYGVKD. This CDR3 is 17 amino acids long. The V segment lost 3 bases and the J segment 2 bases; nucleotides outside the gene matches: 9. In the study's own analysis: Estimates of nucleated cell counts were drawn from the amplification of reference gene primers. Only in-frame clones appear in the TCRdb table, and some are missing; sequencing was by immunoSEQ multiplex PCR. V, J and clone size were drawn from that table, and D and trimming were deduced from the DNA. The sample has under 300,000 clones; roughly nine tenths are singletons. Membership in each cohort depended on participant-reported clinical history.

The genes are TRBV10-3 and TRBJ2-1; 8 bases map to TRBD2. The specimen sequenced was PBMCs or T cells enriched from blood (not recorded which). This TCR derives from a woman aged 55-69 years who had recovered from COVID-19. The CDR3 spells CAISDFLKRETYNEQFF. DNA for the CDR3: TGTGCCATCAGTGACTTCTTAAAGCGGGAGACCTACAATGAGCAGTTCTTC.